A selection of T cell receptor beta chains follows, all from one sample in a study of T cell repertoires in cytomegalovirus infection. Using its own MiXCR run on the reads, TCRdb lists one record per CDR3 protein. The sample includes some 680,000 distinct CDR3 sequences, less than 40% seen only once; the top ten take 2.5% to 3.5%. The specimen sequenced was PBMCs. All receptors derive from a human donor in good health (CMV status not recorded). Some clones in this sample may be carry-over from other donors' samples. Each CDR3 is given with its conserved first and last residue. D genes are given only for firm matches. Some rows mark clone size as missing; the rest say once, few, many or name a class of expanded clone.

CDR3aa	CDR3nt	d_gene	j_gene	abundance	v_gene
CASSLGFRDNYEQYF	TGTGCCAGCAGCTTAGGGTTTAGGGACAACTACGAGCAGTACTTC	-	TRBJ2-7	few	TRBV11-2
CASSLGRASGSYEQFF	TGCGCCAGCAGCTTGGGGCGGGCTAGCGGGAGCTATGAGCAGTTCTTC	TRBD2	TRBJ2-1	-	TRBV5-1
CASSLLTGGLYNEQFF	TGTGCCAGCAGCTTGCTGACGGGGGGGCTCTACAATGAGCAGTTCTTC	TRBD2	TRBJ2-1	-	TRBV5-6
CSASRLRGATDTQYF	TGCAGTGCTAGTCGTCTGCGGGGGGCGACAGATACGCAGTATTTT	TRBD2	TRBJ2-3	few	TRBV20-1
CASSITSGGHNRIYEQYF	TGTGCCAGTAGTATAACTAGCGGGGGACATAATAGAATCTACGAGCAGTACTTC	TRBD2	TRBJ2-7	-	TRBV19
CASSHRVSDGYTF	TGTGCCAGCAGCCACAGGGTTTCGGATGGCTACACCTTC	-	TRBJ1-2	many	TRBV2
CASILWTDPYEQYF	TGTGCCAGTATTCTCTGGACTGACCCCTACGAGCAGTACTTC	-	TRBJ2-7	-	TRBV19
CASSLGTSTTSTGELFF	TGTGCCAGCAGTTTAGGGACTAGCACGACTTCCACCGGGGAGCTGTTTTTT	TRBD2	TRBJ2-2	-	TRBV28
CSVALGGGNEKLFF	TGCAGCGTCGCTCTCGGAGGGGGTAATGAAAAACTGTTTTTT	-	TRBJ1-4	few	TRBV29-1
CASSTTLGIFAEAFF	TGTGCCAGCAGTACCACACTGGGAATTTTCGCTGAAGCTTTCTTT	-	TRBJ1-1	few	TRBV6-5
CASSELGSEVVHTEAFF	TGTGCCAGCAGTGAGTTAGGGTCTGAGGTTGTGCACACTGAAGCTTTCTTT	-	TRBJ1-1	-	TRBV2
CASSPWLDAESFF	TGTGCCAGCAGCCCCTGGCTGGACGCTGAATCTTTCTTT	-	TRBJ1-1	-	TRBV7-6
CAWRTGGMGGYTF	TGTGCCTGGCGGACAGGGGGCATGGGTGGCTACACCTTC	TRBD1	TRBJ1-2	-	TRBV30
CASSYFGTGGDQPQHF	TGTGCCAGCAGTTACTTTGGGACAGGGGGTGATCAGCCCCAGCATTTT	TRBD1	TRBJ1-5	-	TRBV6-6
CASTELRGVGEQYF	TGTGCCAGCACCGAATTAAGAGGGGTGGGCGAGCAGTACTTC	-	TRBJ2-7	-	TRBV6-5